The 20 T cell receptor beta chains below come from one sample, sequenced in a study of T cell repertoires in cytomegalovirus infection. These receptors' targets are unknown. Via MiXCR, TCRdb re-called the reads, giving one row per CDR3 protein. The sample has roughly 500,000 distinct CDR3 sequences; around a third are singletons. Sequencing used cultured PBMCs, obtained from culture after CMV antigen stimulation. Receptor source: a human donor in good health (CMV status not recorded). Some clones in this sample may be carry-over from other donors' samples.

The chain is built from TRBV10-3 and TRBJ2-1; D is unresolved. Deletions cut 6 bases from V and 5 bases from J, with 8 bases between. This CDR3 contains 12 residues. Per germline, CDR1 ENHRY and CDR2 SYGVKD. The CDR3 sequence: CAIRPSNNEQFF. The CDR3 DNA reads as TGTGCCATCAGGCCTAGTAACAATGAGCAGTTCTTC.

The rearrangement joins TRBV4-1 to TRBJ2-3; no clear D gene. Germline assignment: CDR1 MGHRA and CDR2 YSYEKL. V was cut by 4 bases and J by 0 bases, with 14 bases left in between. CDR3 size: 16 residues. The CDR3 spells CASSRPRGLSTDTQYF. The CDR3, as DNA: TGCGCCAGCAGCCGGCCCCGAGGCTTGAGCACAGATACGCAGTATTTT.

This sequence joins TRBV6-8 and TRBJ2-7; 7 positions agree with TRBD1. The CDR3 loop spans 13 amino acids. The germline V gene has CDR1 MNHGY and CDR2 SAAAGT. J gave up 5 bases and V 6 bases, and 7 bases lay outside the gene matches. The CDR3 loop is CASSPDRAHEQYV. The CDR3 DNA reads as TGTGCCAGCAGCCCCGACAGGGCCCACGAGCAGTACGTC.

The CDR3 coding sequence is TGCGCCAGCAGCCAAGGGACAGGCATCGGGATACGGACAGATACGCAGTATTTT. Translated: CASSQGTGIGIRTDTQYF. V usage is TRBV4-1 and J usage is TRBJ2-3, with 7 bases fitting TRBD1. Per germline, CDR1 MGHRA and CDR2 YSYEKL. The length of the CDR3 is 18 residues. The J segment lost 3 bases and the V segment lost 1 base, leaving 13 bases of the junction unmatched.

This clonotype was counted many times. The V call is TRBV7-2, the J call TRBJ1-1, with a weak D call TRBD1 (6 bases). Trimming removed 3 bases at V and 0 bases at J, with 8 bases between. This CDR3 comprises 14 residues. Germline V gives CDR1 SGHTA, CDR2 FQGNSA. CDR3 sequence: CASSLDSMNTEAFF. In nucleotides, the CDR3 is TGTGCCAGCAGCTTGGACAGTATGAACACTGAAGCTTTCTTT.

V usage is TRBV6-2 or TRBV6-3 and J usage is TRBJ1-2; possible D gene TRBD1, 5 bases. This CDR3 is built from 14 residues. Per the germline V gene, CDR1 is MNHEY and CDR2 is SVGEGT. Trimming pared 0 bases from V and 6 bases from J, leaving 11 bases between. CDR3 in amino acids: CASSYSRPGNGYTF. CDR3 nucleotide sequence: TGTGCCAGCAGTTACTCGCGGCCAGGGAATGGCTACACCTTC.

The chain carries TRBV6-4 and TRBJ2-1; D remains unclear. CDR3 length: 14 residues. CDR1 MRHNA and CDR2 SNTAGT come from the germline V gene. The ends were cut back, 4 bases at V and 2 bases at J, with 9 bases in the middle. CDR3 nucleotide sequence: TGTGCCAGCAGTGTCGACCAGACCTACAATGAGCAGTTCTTC. Protein product: CASSVDQTYNEQFF.

The CDR3, as DNA: TGTGCCAGCAGCTTAGCTCCTGGCGGGATGATCTCCTACAATGAGCAGTTCTTC. Amino acids: CASSLAPGGMISYNEQFF. The chain has TRBV7-6 and TRBJ2-1; the D gene is possibly TRBD2 (6 bases). The CDR3 is made up of 18 amino acids. Germline lookup yields CDR1 SGHVS and CDR2 FNYEAQ. The V end was cut by 0 bases, the J end by 0 bases, with 15 bases between. Supplemented by reference TRBV7-6 and TRBJ2-1, the full variable domain reads GAGVSQSPRYKVTKRGQDVALRCDPISGHVSLYWYRQALGQGPEFLTYFNYEAQQDKSGLPNDRFSAERPEGSISTLTIQRTEQRDSAMYRCASSLAPGGMISYNEQFFGPGTRLTVL.

Many counts were recorded for this clonotype. The J gene is TRBJ1-5, the V gene TRBV6-2 or TRBV6-3; D is perhaps TRBD1 (5 bases). The CDR3 covers 16 residues. The germline CDR1 and CDR2 sequences are MNHEY and SVGEGT. V lost 5 bases and J 0 bases, leaving 14 bases between the germline ends. The CDR3 sequence: CASSGSEGNSNQPQHF. CDR3 DNA: TGTGCCAGCAGTGGGTCCGAGGGGAATAGCAATCAGCCCCAGCATTTT.

The chain couples TRBV12-3 or TRBV12-4 to TRBJ2-5, with 11 positions matching TRBD2. V lost 6 bases and J lost 2; bases outside the gene matches: 2. The CDR3 sequence is 14 residues long. The CDR3, as DNA: TGTGCCAGCAGACTAGCGGGGGTACAAGAGACCCAGTACTTC. Protein: CASRLAGVQETQYF.

This clonotype has ten or more counts. This chain links TRBV7-2 with TRBJ2-7; D is uncertain. Germline V gives CDR1 SGHTA, CDR2 FQGNSA. The CDR3 covers 13 residues. Trimming stripped 5 bases from V and 6 bases from J, with 14 bases between. The CDR3 loop is CASSPSWALEQYF. DNA of the CDR3: TGTGCCAGCAGCCCTTCGTGGGCTCTCGAGCAGTACTTC. Full variable domain (rest looked up from reference TRBV7-2 and TRBJ2-7): GAGVSQSPSNKVTEKGKDVELRCDPISGHTALYWYRQSLGQGLEFLIYFQGNSAPDKSGLPSDRFSAERTGGSVSTLTIQRTQQEDSAVYLCASSPSWALEQYFGPGTRLTVT.

A few counts support this clonotype. This chain links TRBV7-9 with TRBJ2-7; 11 nucleotides line up with TRBD2. The CDR3 sequence is 14 residues long. From germline, CDR1 is SEHNR and CDR2 FQNEAQ (reference sequence). With 5 bases clipped from V and 6 bases from J, the junction kept 6 bases outside the gene matches. The CDR3 here is CASSNLAGGAEQYV. As DNA, the CDR3 is TGTGCCAGCAGCAACCTAGCGGGAGGTGCCGAGCAGTACGTC.

The chain employs TRBV7-9 and TRBJ2-2; no reliable D call. Germline assignment: CDR1 SEHNR and CDR2 FQNEAQ (reference sequence). The CDR3 spans 14 residues. V shed 6 bases and J shed 4 bases, with 12 bases lying between them. This CDR3 reads CASSSSVVTGELFF. CDR3 DNA: TGTGCCAGCAGTTCCTCGGTTGTCACCGGGGAGCTGTTTTTT.

The rearrangement uses TRBV19 and TRBJ2-2, with a weak D call TRBD1 (6 bases). Germline V gene lookup returns CDR1 LNHDA and CDR2 SQIVND (reference sequence). With 5 bases removed from V and 5 bases from J, the gap between germline ends came to 9 bases. This CDR3 comprises 13 residues. This chain's CDR3 is CASSATGTGELFF. Written as DNA, the CDR3 is TGTGCCAGTAGTGCAACAGGGACCGGGGAGCTGTTTTTT. Using reference TRBV19 and TRBJ2-2 for the parts outside the CDR3, the full variable domain is DGGITQSPKYLFRKEGQNVTLSCEQNLNHDAMYWYRQDPGQGLRLIYYSQIVNDFQKGDIAEGYSVSREKKESFPLTVTSAQKNPTAFYLCASSATGTGELFFGEGSRLTVL.

This chain uses TRBV5-1 with TRBJ2-5; possible D gene TRBD2, 6 bases. CDR3 length equals 16 residues. Germline V gene lookup returns CDR1 SGHRS and CDR2 YFSETQ. Trimming removed 2 bases at V and 5 bases at J, with 19 bases between. This chain's CDR3 is CASSFLSGGPRETQYF. CDR3 coding DNA: TGCGCCAGCAGCTTCCTTAGCGGAGGCCCTCGGGAGACCCAGTACTTC.

The chain is built from TRBV7-6 and TRBJ2-2; 7 nucleotides agree with TRBD2. CDR1 is SGHVS, CDR2 FNYEAQ, per germline. The CDR3 spans 17 residues. The ends lost 0 bases at V and 0 bases at J; junction bases unmatched: 4. CDR3 nucleotides: TGTGCCAGCAGCTTAGCGGCCCTAGCGGCGAACACCGGGGAGCTGTTTTTT. Translation gives CASSLAALAANTGELFF.

This clonotype was recorded a few times. The chain uses TRBV15 and TRBJ1-1; D might be TRBD1 (6 bases). Germline V gene sequence: CDR1 LNHNV, CDR2 YYDKDF (reference sequence). The CDR3 totals 15 residues. Trimming took off 0 bases at V and 0 bases at J, with 8 bases between the two ends. The CDR3 protein is CATSRDGGLNTEAFF. In DNA, the CDR3 is TGTGCCACCAGCAGAGATGGGGGGCTGAACACTGAAGCTTTCTTT.

The V and J genes are TRBV11-2 and TRBJ2-5; TRBD1 agrees at 10 bases. V shed 3 bases and J 1 base; nucleotides not matched to a gene: 8. Germline V gene data show CDR1 as SGHAT and CDR2 as FQNNGV. This CDR3 comprises 17 residues. Here the CDR3 DNA reads TGTGCCAGCAGCTTGGGGAGGGGACAGGGGACCCAAGAGACCCAGTACTTC. Encoded protein: CASSLGRGQGTQETQYF.

The chain carries TRBV2 and TRBJ2-1; TRBD2 matches 8 bases. With V trimmed by 5 bases and J by 2 bases, 5 bases remained unmatched. The CDR3 covers 15 residues. Germline V gene lookup returns CDR1 SNHLY and CDR2 FYNNEI. Here the CDR3 DNA reads TGTGCCAGCAGTTCGATAGCGGGAACCTACAATGAGCAGTTCTTC. It is translated as CASSSIAGTYNEQFF.

The V gene is TRBV19, the J gene TRBJ2-2; 10 positions agree with TRBD1. Germline V gene lookup returns CDR1 LNHDA and CDR2 SQIVND (reference sequence). This CDR3 has 16 residues. V shed 6 bases and J 7 bases; nucleotides not matched to a gene: 11. CDR3 nucleotides: TGTGCCAGTAGATACCAATCCGGGACAGGGGACGGGGAGCTGTTTTTT. Residues: CASRYQSGTGDGELFF.